This T cell receptor (beta chain) came from a study of regulatory T cells in long-lasting Graves disease. V was pared by 5 bases and J by 4 bases, with 11 bases between. The germline CDR1 and CDR2 sequences are LNHDA and SQIVND (reference sequence). The CDR3 runs to 13 residues. Stated time point: persistent/refractory GD, antithyroid drugs over 5 years with positive TRAb. PBMC RNA served as the TCR library source. TCR beta libraries were built with iRepertoire HTBI primers and Arm-PCR of CDR3 regions. TCRdb passed the multiplex PCR reads through MiXCR, listing each CDR3 protein once. The sample contains 500,000 to 800,000 distinct CDR3 sequences, 25% to 35% of which appear only once.

The receptor was derived from a female donor with Graves disease. This chain joins TRBV19 and TRBJ1-1; a possible D gene is TRBD1 (5 bases). This specimen was peripheral blood mononuclear cells (PBMCs), taken when the disease was refractory, from a patient treated with antithyroid drugs. This CDR3 reads CASSSGGVTEAFF. DNA for the CDR3: TGTGCCAGTAGTTCCGGGGGGGTCACTGAAGCTTTCTTT.